Listed below are T cell receptor beta chains from one sample, sequenced in a study of cytomegalovirus exposure and HLA in healthy donors. Libraries were prepared by immunoSEQ multiplex PCR; TCRdb keeps only in-frame clonotypes and omits some of them. The profile covers some 220,000 clones, with 80% to 90% appearing a single time and roughly 0.26% taken by the ten largest. The source material was PBMCs. The receptors were sampled from a girl aged 2-10 years in good health and CMV-seronegative. The CDR3 runs from the conserved cysteine through the conserved F or W. A D gene is named only where the DNA matches it firmly. The listing skips clone size in some rows; elsewhere it reads once, few, many or a size class.

TGCGCCAGCAGCTTTGGACAGGGCTCCTACGAGCAGTACTTC	CASSFGQGSYEQYF	TRBJ2-7	few	TRBV5-1	TRBD1
TGTGCCATCAGTGTAGCGGGAGATACGCAGTATTTT	CAISVAGDTQYF	TRBJ2-3	NA	TRBV10-3	TRBD2
TGCAGTAGCGGGAAAATTTACGAGCAGTACTTC	CSSGKIYEQYF	TRBJ2-7	NA	TRBV20-1	TRBD2
TGTGCCAGCAGTGATCCGGGGTTATCCTACAATGAGCAGTTCTTC	CASSDPGLSYNEQFF	TRBJ2-1	NA	TRBV25-1	NA
TGTGCCAGCAGCTTAGGAGTAGCGTCCACTCACTCCACCTACGAGCAGTACTTC	CASSLGVASTHSTYEQYF	TRBJ2-7	once	TRBV7-6	NA
TGTGCCAGCAGTTCGTCAAGCGGGATCCAAGAGACCCAGTACTTC	CASSSSSGIQETQYF	TRBJ2-5	NA	TRBV28	TRBD2
TGTGCCAGCAGCCCATCCGGGACTATCGTGGATGAGCAGTTCTTC	CASSPSGTIVDEQFF	TRBJ2-1	NA	TRBV7-7	TRBD2
TGCGCCAGCAAAGACGAGACTAGCTCCTACGAGCAGTACTTC	CASKDETSSYEQYF	TRBJ2-7	NA	TRBV4-1	NA
TGCGCCAGCAGCTTGGGGACAGGGTTCCACGAGCAGTACTTC	CASSLGTGFHEQYF	TRBJ2-7	NA	TRBV5-1	TRBD1
TGTGCCATCAGTGAGACCTCCGGGACAGGGATAACTGAAGCTTTCTTT	CAISETSGTGITEAFF	TRBJ1-1	few	TRBV10-3	TRBD1
TGTTCCAGCAGCTTAACTAGCTACGAGCAGTACTTC	CSSSLTSYEQYF	TRBJ2-7	NA	TRBV7-9	NA
TGTGCCAGCAGCTTAGTGGGACAGGGAATCTCTGAAGCTTTCTTT	CASSLVGQGISEAFF	TRBJ1-1	NA	TRBV7-2	TRBD1
TGTGCCAGCAGCCTTAGCGGGGGCACAGATACGCAGTATTTT	CASSLSGGTDTQYF	TRBJ2-3	NA	TRBV7-9	TRBD2
TGTGCCAGCGAGGGACAGGGGCTCGGAAAACTGTTTTTT	CASEGQGLGKLFF	TRBJ1-4	NA	TRBV6-1	TRBD1
TGTGCCCTAAGGGGTCAACAGGACAAGGGGACCTACGAGCAGTACTTC	CALRGQQDKGTYEQYF	TRBJ2-7	once	TRBV2	NA
TGCAGCGTTGTCAGGGTCGGGGGTGGGAGGATGAACACTGAAGCTTTCTTT	CSVVRVGGGRMNTEAFF	TRBJ1-1	once	TRBV29-1	NA
TGTGCCAGCAGCTTACCTCTAGCGGGGGGGGAGCAGTACTTC	CASSLPLAGGEQYF	TRBJ2-7	NA	TRBV5-8	TRBD2
TGTGCCAGCAGCCCCTACCGGACTAGCGCGGCAGATACGCAGTATTTT	CASSPYRTSAADTQYF	TRBJ2-3	NA	TRBV9	TRBD2
TGTGCCAGCAGCGGGCCGGGACTCCCTAAGCAGTTCTTC	CASSGPGLPKQFF	TRBJ2-1	NA	TRBV9	NA
TGTGCCAGCAGCCCCCGGGACAGGGGTTACGAGCAGTACTTC	CASSPRDRGYEQYF	TRBJ2-7	few	TRBV9	TRBD1
TGTGCCAGCAGCACAGCCGGGACAGGGGGATATGGCTACACCTTC	CASSTAGTGGYGYTF	TRBJ1-2	NA	TRBV5-4	TRBD1
TGTGCCAGCAGCTTCGTCGAGACACGAACCCAAGAGACCCAGTACTTC	CASSFVETRTQETQYF	TRBJ2-5	NA	TRBV5-6	NA
TGTGCCAGCAGCCTACGGGGAGGTAGCGGGAACAATGAGCAGTTCTTC	CASSLRGGSGNNEQFF	TRBJ2-1	NA	TRBV7-9	TRBD2
TGTGCCAGCAGTTCCCCTGCGGGGGCGCACACTGAAGCTTTCTTT	CASSSPAGAHTEAFF	TRBJ1-1	NA	TRBV6-5	NA
TGCGCCAGCAGCGTCAGGGTAGGGACCGGGGAGCTGTTTTTT	CASSVRVGTGELFF	TRBJ2-2	NA	TRBV5-1	NA
TGCGCCAGCAGCTCCGGGGGGGCCGGAGATACGCAGTATTTT	CASSSGGAGDTQYF	TRBJ2-3	NA	TRBV5-1	TRBD2
TGTGCCACAAGGCCGGGACAGCAAACCTACGAGCAGTACTTC	CATRPGQQTYEQYF	TRBJ2-7	NA	TRBV10-3	TRBD1
TGTGCCAGCAGCTTCCTTTCAGGGACTAGCACAGATACGCAGTATTTT	CASSFLSGTSTDTQYF	TRBJ2-3	NA	TRBV5-6	NA
TGTGCCAGCAGCCAAGCCCCCCCGGGGAGGGCCGACTACGAGCAGTACTTC	CASSQAPPGRADYEQYF	TRBJ2-7	NA	TRBV4-2	TRBD2
TGTGCCACCAGGGATTATAGGGACAGAAAGAACGAGCAGTACTTC	CATRDYRDRKNEQYF	TRBJ2-7	NA	TRBV15	TRBD1
TGTGCCTGGACAACGGGACTAGCGGGAGGCACAGATACGCAGTATTTT	CAWTTGLAGGTDTQYF	TRBJ2-3	NA	TRBV30	TRBD2
TGTGCCAGCAGCCCACCCCAGGGCGGCAGGGACACTGAAGCTTTCTTT	CASSPPQGGRDTEAFF	TRBJ1-1	NA	TRBV7-9	NA
TGTGCCTGGAGGAACTCAGGGGGTACCACCTATGGCTACACCTTC	CAWRNSGGTTYGYTF	TRBJ1-2	few	TRBV30	TRBD1
TGTGCCAGCAGCTTTTCTGGACAGTACAATGAGCAGTTCTTC	CASSFSGQYNEQFF	TRBJ2-1	NA	TRBV5-4	NA
TGTGCCAGCAGTGGGGACAGGGACTCCTACGAGCAGTACTTC	CASSGDRDSYEQYF	TRBJ2-7	NA	TRBV28	TRBD1
TGTGCCAGCAGCTCGGTCCGGGACAGCCAATATAGCAATCAGCCCCAGCATTTT	CASSSVRDSQYSNQPQHF	TRBJ1-5	NA	TRBV7-7	TRBD1
TGCGCCAGCAGCTTGGTAGCGGGAACCTACGAGCAGTACTTC	CASSLVAGTYEQYF	TRBJ2-7	few	TRBV5-1	TRBD2
TGTGCCAGCAGCGATACAGGGACCTACGAGCAGTACTTC	CASSDTGTYEQYF	TRBJ2-7	NA	TRBV7-9	NA
TGTGCCAGCAGCTTAGGGGGGCTCCTCTCCTACAATGAGCAGTTCTTC	CASSLGGLLSYNEQFF	TRBJ2-1	NA	TRBV7-6	NA
TGTGCCAGCAGTGAGTGGTCAGGGGATGTTGGCAAGCAGTACTTC	CASSEWSGDVGKQYF	TRBJ2-7	few	TRBV6-1	NA
TGTGCCAGCAGCTTAAATGGAGGTGAGGGCTATGAGCAGTTCTTC	CASSLNGGEGYEQFF	TRBJ2-1	NA	TRBV7-3	NA
TGTGCCAGCTCACCAGGGACATCTAGCAATCAGCCCCAGCATTTT	CASSPGTSSNQPQHF	TRBJ1-5	once	TRBV18	NA
TGTGCCAGCAGCTCCCCCGGGACAGGGTCCGCTGAAGCTTTCTTT	CASSSPGTGSAEAFF	TRBJ1-1	NA	TRBV28	TRBD1
TGTGCCAGCAGCTTACAGAGGAATGGCTACACCTTC	CASSLQRNGYTF	TRBJ1-2	NA	TRBV11-2	NA
TGTGCCAGCAGCTTATATGGACTAGCGGGGAATACGCAGTATTTT	CASSLYGLAGNTQYF	TRBJ2-3	once	TRBV7-2	TRBD2
TGTGCCAGCAGCCTCCTTCCTCCCGGCGGACAGGGAATGAACACTGAAGCTTTCTTT	CASSLLPPGGQGMNTEAFF	TRBJ1-1	NA	TRBV7-3	TRBD1
TGTGCCAGCAGCTCTCCAGCGACCGAAGTGAACACTGAAGCTTTCTTT	CASSSPATEVNTEAFF	TRBJ1-1	NA	TRBV11-2	NA
TGTGCCACCAGCGGAGTTCTCTCTGGAAACACCATATATTTT	CATSGVLSGNTIYF	TRBJ1-3	NA	TRBV15	NA
TGTGCCAGCAGCCCCAGCCTAGCGGGAGGGCAAAAACCCTACGAGCAGTACTTC	CASSPSLAGGQKPYEQYF	TRBJ2-7	NA	TRBV7-9	TRBD2
TGTGCCAGCAGCTTAGGCCTAGCGGGAGGGGGGCAAGAGACCCAGTACTTC	CASSLGLAGGGQETQYF	TRBJ2-5	NA	TRBV7-6	TRBD2
TGTGCCACCAGCACCGACAGGGACTTCTATGGCTACACCTTC	CATSTDRDFYGYTF	TRBJ1-2	NA	TRBV15	TRBD1
TGTGCCAGTAGTATAGGGGCAGCCTACTACGAGCAGTACTTC	CASSIGAAYYEQYF	TRBJ2-7	NA	TRBV19	NA
TGCAGCGCCCTATGGACAGGGGAGCAAGAGACCCAGTACTTC	CSALWTGEQETQYF	TRBJ2-5	NA	TRBV29-1	TRBD1
TGTGCCAACCACGTCCAGAGAGATAGCGGGAGGACCTACAATGAGCAGTTCTTC	CANHVQRDSGRTYNEQFF	TRBJ2-1	NA	TRBV6-4	TRBD2
TGTGCCAGCGGAGGAATGGCTAACTATGGCTACACCTTC	CASGGMANYGYTF	TRBJ1-2	NA	TRBV2	NA
TGTGCCTGGAGTCCAAGGGGCGGGAACACTGAAGCTTTCTTT	CAWSPRGGNTEAFF	TRBJ1-1	NA	TRBV30	NA
TGTGCCAGCAGTTTTAGTAGCCGGAACTCCTACGAGCAGTACTTC	CASSFSSRNSYEQYF	TRBJ2-7	NA	TRBV27	NA
TGTGCCAGCAGGAAGGGGGGGTGGGAAAAACTGTTTTTT	CASRKGGWEKLFF	TRBJ1-4	NA	TRBV28	NA